This T cell receptor beta chain was sequenced during a study of shared clonotypes between healthy human individuals (dated by TCRdb to 2019 to 2021). Some background on the complete study: The cohort comprised a couple of women and a few men aged 18 to 49 years. Per donor, three plates each were used for CD4 naive and CD4 memory, two for CD8 naive, and one for CD8 memory. To estimate repertoire size and how much clonotype sharing occurs between individuals, the study deeply sequenced the blood TCR repertoires of about five healthy adults. Different laboratories and diverse techniques were used to prepare libraries and sequence TCR repertoires, to increase sequencing depth and limit assay-specific biases. Between about 0.8 and 9 billion PBMCs per donor were obtained by leukapheresis.

Points on this clone: What this receptor recognizes is not known. The input lacks base qualities; no much larger clone sits a single base away.

TCR CDR3 regions were amplified from genomic DNA by multiplex PCR using the deep immunoSEQ assay. Genomic DNA extracted from each cell subset was distributed evenly over all wells of several immunoSEQ 96-well plates, and each plate served as one replicate. For sorted subsets, each replicate PCR was loaded with roughly 0.2 ug genomic DNA, equivalent to 25,000 to 30,000 T cell genomes. Purified libraries were quantified with a Qubit 3.0 fluorometer, sized on a Bioanalyzer 2100, and re-quantified with the KAPA Library Quantification kit. Every immunoSEQ 96-well plate was sequenced on a dedicated single-read 150-cycle Illumina NextSeq 550 flow cell. Processing in the source paper ran as follows. The immunoSEQ output contained only junctional sequences without quality scores, so filtering could not match that applied to full-length reads. Sequences were annotated with PyIR, a Python wrapper for IgBLAST v1.9, and V/J genes and CDR3 were assigned using IMGT germline references. Reads were filtered out if the reads had weak V/J assignments (E-value above 1e-6), no CDR3, stop codons, out-of-frame junctions, or ambiguous translated residues. V3J clonotypes were defined as sequences sharing an identical inferred V gene, J gene, and CDR3 amino acid sequence. The percentage overlap between two repertoires was calculated by dividing the number of shared unique clonotypes by the size of the smaller repertoire. RTK rarefaction, the Chao1 estimator, and Recon v2.1 estimates of unobserved clonotypes were used to assess repertoire richness. Generation probabilities for all TCRbeta clonotypes obtained by the gDNA method from a few donors were computed using OLGA. This is the immuneACCESS table as TCRdb keeps it, with only in-frame sequences that have V and J called. A part of the clones is gone; compared with another copy, unresolved V genes explain less than half, and the rest is unexplained. That table is the source of V, J and clone size, and D and trimming were worked out from the DNA. For this sample there are nearly 750,000 clones; roughly two thirds appear just once. Around 1.7% of the sample is in the top ten clones.

Donors were healthy HIV-negative adults with no recently reported acute infections or vaccinations. Every donor was a Caucasian adult living in Nashville, Tennessee, USA. Magnetic negative selection was used to enrich CD4+ T cells, after which naive cells were positively selected on CD45RA and the negative fraction became the memory subset. Blood was collected by leukapheresis, and PBMCs were isolated by Ficoll-Histopaque density gradient centrifugation and then cryopreserved in liquid nitrogen vapor phase. Purity and quantity of every magnetically sorted T cell population were checked by analytical flow cytometry. Each sorted fraction had its genomic DNA isolated and then quantified by UV absorbance on a Nanodrop 2000c. General study outcomes and caveats: Rarefaction of sorted-subset datasets indicated incomplete sequencing despite the large sequencing depth. Based on pairwise subsampling, the degree of clonotype sharing among donors was expected to be affected by sequencing depth. Higher generation probabilities were observed for clonotypes shared by all four sorted-subset donors than for non-shared clonotypes. When several donors were compared, the shared fraction of clonotypes was about 5% for naive CD4, over 3% for naive CD8, roughly 2.3% for memory CD4, and 0.3% to 0.5% for memory CD8. Sampling was restricted to blood, and TCR repertoires in tissues likely differ from the TCR repertoires found in blood. Naive subsets generally had larger estimated clonotype richness than memory subsets. The small number of donors limited the genetic and exposure-history diversity represented.

Trimming at the junction amounts to 10 bases on V and 3 bases on J, and the germline ends lie 16 bases apart. From its cysteine to its phenylalanine, the CDR3 spans 13 amino acids. Of the read, only the CDR3 DNA is kept; its 39 bases are in frame from base 1. CDR1 is given as LNHDA and CDR2 as SQIVND, both from the germline V gene (reference sequence). Sequencing used memory CD4+ T cells sorted from blood. Explained via the paper, the cell subset or site label denotes: CD45RA-negative fraction. The sequence links TRBV19 to TRBJ2-7; the D gene is possibly TRBD1, with 5 bases matching. The origin of this receptor is a woman younger than 45 in good health. The CDR3 protein: CATKGQAIYEQYF. The sequence in DNA is TGTGCCACCAAGGGGCAGGCGATCTACGAGCAGTACTTC. Reference TRBV19 and TRBJ2-7 proteins supply the regions before and after the CDR3; the full variable domain is: DGGITQSPKYLFRKEGQNVTLSCEQNLNHDAMYWYRQDPGQGLRLIYYSQIVNDFQKGDIAEGYSVSREKKESFPLTVTSAQKNPTAFYLCATKGQAIYEQYFGPGTRLTVT.